The 22 T cell receptor beta chains below come from one sample, sequenced in a study of T cells in localized non-small cell lung cancer. The table came from immunoSEQ multiplex PCR; TCRdb's copy has only in-frame clones and leaves some out. The sample contains around 64,000 clones, around 90% of which appear only once. The specimen comprised peripheral blood, sampled before any cancer treatment. Every receptor here comes from a man aged 35 to 69 with stage I squamous cell lung carcinoma.

The chain couples TRBV29-1 to TRBJ2-1; 15 bases align to TRBD2. Trimming at V came to 7 bases and at J to 7 bases, leaving 5 bases not matched to a gene. The CDR3 is made up of 14 amino acids. Per the germline V gene, CDR1 is SQVTM and CDR2 is ANQGSEA. CDR3 sequence: CSAGLAGGVNEQFF. DNA for the CDR3: TGCAGCGCTGGACTAGCGGGAGGGGTTAATGAGCAGTTCTTC.

The J gene is TRBJ2-1, the V gene TRBV10-3, with TRBD2 matching over 13 bases. CDR3 size: 13 residues. The ends lost 6 bases at V and 8 bases at J; junction bases unmatched: 1. Germline V gives CDR1 ENHRY, CDR2 SYGVKD. CDR3 DNA: TGTGCCATCAGCGGGACTAGCGGGGATGAGCAGTTCTTC. This sequence encodes CAISGTSGDEQFF.

The rearrangement links TRBV4-3 to TRBJ1-2; D is unresolved. Between the trimmed V and J ends, which lost 4 bases and 4 bases, there was a span of 13 bases. The CDR3 spans 14 residues. Germline CDR1 is LGHNA and CDR2 is YSLEER. The CDR3 is CASSPESQLYGYTF. The CDR3 bases are TGCGCCAGCAGCCCCGAGTCACAGCTCTATGGCTACACCTTC.

This chain links TRBV19 with TRBJ2-2; D gene ambiguous. Germline assignment: CDR1 LNHDA and CDR2 SQIVND (reference sequence). V lost 1 base to trimming and J lost 3 bases, with 6 bases between them. This CDR3 spans 14 amino acids. The CDR3 DNA reads TGTGCCAGTAGTATAGGGGCAGACACCGGGGAGCTGTTTTTT. Its translation: CASSIGADTGELFF.

The chain uses TRBV4-3 and TRBJ2-2; D is undetermined. The CDR3 loop spans 15 amino acids. The germline V gene encodes CDR1 LGHNA and CDR2 YSLEER. Between the trimmed V and J ends, which lost 0 bases and 6 bases, there was a span of 11 bases. CDR3 protein: CASSQDVGKSGELFF. CDR3 sequence (DNA): TGCGCCAGCAGCCAAGATGTGGGAAAGTCCGGGGAGCTGTTTTTT.

The rearrangement uses TRBV5-1 and TRBJ2-7; tentatively, D is TRBD1 (6 bases). Trimming shortened V by 2 bases and J by 2 bases, and 11 bases separated the two germline ends. Per the germline V gene, CDR1 is SGHRS and CDR2 is YFSETQ. The CDR3 runs 14 residues. The CDR3 loop reads CASSFRTVPYEQYF. DNA for the CDR3: TGCGCCAGCAGCTTCCGGACAGTCCCCTACGAGCAGTACTTC. Full variable domain (outside the CDR3, taken from reference TRBV5-1 and TRBJ2-7): KAGVTQTPRYLIKTRGQQVTLSCSPISGHRSVSWYQQTPGQGLQFLFEYFSETQRNKGNFPGRFSGRQFSNSRSEMNVSTLELGDSALYLCASSFRTVPYEQYFGPGTRLTVT.

The chain carries TRBV6-5 and TRBJ2-5; no reliable D call. Trimming left V 4 bases short and J 5 bases short, with 14 bases between. In germline, CDR1 is MNHEY, CDR2 SVGAGI. The CDR3 contains 14 residues. The CDR3 DNA follows: TGTGCCAGCAGTTTCCTTGGCGTCGGGGAGACCCAGTACTTC. Translating gives CASSFLGVGETQYF.

This chain's CDR3 is CASSPTGPVHPAFF. CDR3 coding DNA: TGTGCCAGCAGCCCAACAGGGCCGGTTCATCCAGCTTTCTTT. This rearrangement joins TRBV7-2 to TRBJ1-1; a possible D gene is TRBD1 (6 bases). The CDR3 length is 14 residues. The V end lost 5 bases, the J end lost 10 bases, and 20 bases lay between the germline ends. CDR1 and CDR2 (germline): SGHTA, FQGNSA.

The genes are TRBV28 and TRBJ2-2; tentatively, D is TRBD2 (6 bases). Between the trimmed V and J ends, which lost 6 bases and 0 bases, there was a span of 11 bases. The CDR3 spans 15 residues. Germline V gives CDR1 MDHEN, CDR2 SYDVKM. The CDR3 loop is CASRGRLANTGELFF. The CDR3 DNA reads TGTGCCAGCAGGGGTCGACTAGCGAACACCGGGGAGCTGTTTTTT.

The chain has TRBV28 and TRBJ1-4; D not resolved. Germline assignment: CDR1 MDHEN and CDR2 SYDVKM. V was trimmed by 7 bases and J by 0 bases, leaving 9 bases between them. The CDR3 spans 14 residues. DNA of the CDR3: TGTGCCAGCACCACCCCCGCAACTAATGAAAAACTGTTTTTT. It yields the protein CASTTPATNEKLFF.

The genes are TRBV5-5 and TRBJ2-7; unclear D gene. Germline assignment: CDR1 SGHKS and CDR2 YYEKEE (reference sequence). The CDR3 contains 14 residues. V was clipped by 0 bases and J by 1 base, with 8 bases between them. Written as DNA, the CDR3 is TGTGCCAGCAGCTTGGGAGAGATTTCCTACGAGCAGTACTTC. The encoded protein is CASSLGEISYEQYF. Full variable domain (remainder filled in from reference TRBV5-5 and TRBJ2-7): DAGVTQSPTHLIKTRGQQVTLRCSPISGHKSVSWYQQVLGQGPQFIFQYYEKEERGRGNFPDRFSARQFPNYSSELNVNALLLGDSALYLCASSLGEISYEQYFGPGTRLTVT.

The rearrangement uses TRBV19 and TRBJ2-5; no firm D call. V was pared by 10 bases and J by 0 bases, with 18 bases between. Germline V gives CDR1 LNHDA, CDR2 SQIVND (reference sequence). CDR3 length: 15 residues. In nucleotides, the CDR3 is TGTGCCACCGGAGTGGGCGGAAGGTACCAAGAGACCCAGTACTTC. The encoded protein is CATGVGGRYQETQYF.

The chain is built from TRBV5-1 and TRBJ2-1; TRBD1 is a possible D gene (6 bases). The CDR3 extends over 16 amino acids. Germline CDR1 is SGHRS and CDR2 is YFSETQ. Trimming took 4 bases from V and 4 from J, leaving 18 bases between them. As DNA, the CDR3 is TGCGCCAGCAGCCCCCGGAACAGGGCCCCTTACAATGAGCAGTTCTTC. Its translation: CASSPRNRAPYNEQFF.

J is TRBJ2-1 and V is TRBV11-2, with 10 positions matching TRBD2. V shed 8 bases and J 4 bases; nucleotides not matched to a gene: 8. The CDR3 totals 15 residues. Looked up from germline, CDR1 is SGHAT and CDR2 is FQNNGV. The DNA for the CDR3 is TGTGCCAGCGGATTAGCGGGAGGACCTTACAATGAGCAGTTCTTC. Protein: CASGLAGGPYNEQFF. Based on the CDR3 plus reference TRBV11-2 and TRBJ2-1, the full variable domain is EAGVAQSPRYKIIEKRQSVAFWCNPISGHATLYWYQQILGQGPKLLIQFQNNGVVDDSQLPKDRFSAERLKGVDSTLKIQPAKLEDSAVYLCASGLAGGPYNEQFFGPGTRLTVL.

V usage is TRBV28 and J usage is TRBJ2-7; D is tentatively TRBD1 or TRBD2 (5 bases each). Germline CDR1 and CDR2: MDHEN and SYDVKM. The V end was cut by 8 bases, the J end by 5 bases, with 16 bases between. This CDR3 region has 13 residues. DNA for the CDR3: TGTGCCAGCTTCAAGAGGGCAGGGCACGAGCAGTACTTC. Amino acid sequence: CASFKRAGHEQYF.

The chain uses TRBV5-1 and TRBJ2-1; 10 bases agree with TRBD2. There are 14 residues in the CDR3. V lost 4 bases, J lost 5 bases, and 3 bases stayed unmatched. Germline CDR1 reads SGHRS; CDR2 reads YFSETQ. The DNA for the CDR3 is TGCGCCAGCAGCCCTAGCGGGAGTGACAATGAGCAGTTCTTC. Encoded protein: CASSPSGSDNEQFF.

The genes are TRBV4-2 and TRBJ2-6, with a possible D match to TRBD2 (5 bases). V was shortened by 4 bases and J by 6 bases, with 19 bases between the two germline ends. Germline CDR1 is LGHNA and CDR2 is YNFKEQ. The CDR3 is made up of 17 amino acids. CDR3 sequence reads: CASSLPPVLREANVLTF. The CDR3 nucleotides are TGTGCCAGCAGCCTTCCCCCAGTCCTTCGGGAGGCCAACGTCCTGACTTTC.

This clone was seen only once. V gene TRBV5-4 combines with J gene TRBJ2-1; tentative D call: TRBD2 (6 bases). Germline V gene sequence: CDR1 SGHNT, CDR2 YYREEE (reference sequence). The CDR3 sequence is 15 residues long. V gave up 4 bases and J gave up 10 bases, with 21 bases separating them. CDR3 region: CASSASSGLVEEQFF. The CDR3 coding sequence is TGTGCCAGCAGCGCCTCCTCGGGACTCGTAGAAGAGCAGTTCTTC.

This sequence joins TRBV28 and TRBJ1-2, with D unclear. The germline gives CDR1 MDHEN, CDR2 SYDVKM. V was shortened by 2 bases and J by 0 bases, with 4 bases between the two germline ends. The CDR3 has 13 residues. CDR3: CASSLLTNYGYTF. Written as DNA, the CDR3 is TGTGCCAGCAGTTTACTAACTAACTATGGCTACACCTTC.

The rearrangement links TRBV27 to TRBJ2-7; D might be TRBD1 or TRBD2, each matching 5 bases. The V end was cut by 2 bases, the J end by 3 bases, with 17 bases between. There are 16 residues in the CDR3. Germline CDR1 reads MNHEY; CDR2 reads SMNVEV (reference sequence). CDR3 DNA: TGTGCCAGCAGTTTAGATCTGAGGGCAGGGCACTACGAGCAGTACTTC. Its protein is CASSLDLRAGHYEQYF.

The rearrangement joins TRBV7-9 to TRBJ2-5, with 8 positions matching TRBD1. CDR1 and CDR2 from the germline V gene are SEHNR and FQNEAQ (reference sequence). CDR3 length: 15 residues. V was pared by 2 bases and J by 5 bases, with 7 bases of the junction left unmatched. In DNA, the CDR3 is TGTGCCAGCAGCTTAATGACAGGGGATATGGAGACCCAGTACTTC. Amino acid sequence: CASSLMTGDMETQYF.

This chain connects TRBV28 to TRBJ1-1; no clear D. The germline V and J ends were trimmed by 5 bases and 5 bases, with 6 bases remaining between them. The CDR3 has 11 residues. Per germline, CDR1 MDHEN and CDR2 SYDVKM. CDR3 sequence (DNA): TGTGCCAGCAGTAGAGAAACTGAAGCTTTCTTT. The encoded protein is CASSRETEAFF.